A single sample is the source of the 27 T cell receptor beta chains below, sequenced in a study of shared clonotypes between healthy human individuals. The data were produced by immunoSEQ multiplex PCR, yet TCRdb's version contains in-frame clones alone and is incomplete. The sample includes nearly 500,000 clones, about three quarters of them seen just once. Sequencing was performed on PBMCs. Source of these receptors: a woman aged 40 to 50 in good health. Some clones in this sample may be carry-over from other donors' samples.

This clone showed up just a few times. This chain joins TRBV6-5 and TRBJ2-4; D perhaps matches TRBD1 (6 bases). The CDR3 has 14 amino acids. Trimming pared 6 bases from V and 4 bases from J, leaving 13 bases between. Germline CDR1 MNHEY, CDR2 SVGAGI. The CDR3 loop is CASRAPGHKNIQYF. In nucleotides, the CDR3 is TGTGCCAGCAGGGCCCCGGGACATAAAAACATTCAGTACTTC.

V is TRBV7-8 and J is TRBJ1-1; 7 positions agree with TRBD1. The J segment lost 8 bases and the V segment lost 5 bases, leaving 17 bases of the junction unmatched. The CDR3 spans 16 residues. Germline V CDR1 and CDR2: SGHVS, FQNEAQ. DNA of the CDR3: TGTGCCAGCAGCCCCCGACAGGGCCCTCCTCGGGGCGAAGCTTTCTTT. As protein: CASSPRQGPPRGEAFF. The full variable domain, in which reference TRBV7-8 and TRBJ1-1 provide the parts outside the CDR3, is GAGVSQSPRYKVAKRGQDVALRCDPISGHVSLFWYQQALGQGPEFLTYFQNEAQLDKSGLPSDRFFAERPEGSVSTLKIQRTQQEDSAVYLCASSPRQGPPRGEAFFGQGTRLTVV.

The rearrangement joins TRBV6-4 to TRBJ1-1; D might be TRBD1 (6 bases). V was trimmed by 2 bases and J by 4 bases, leaving 8 bases between them. The CDR3 loop spans 13 amino acids. Germline CDR1 MRHNA, CDR2 SNTAGT. The CDR3: CASSDQGGTEAFF. The DNA for the CDR3 is TGTGCCAGCAGTGACCAAGGGGGCACTGAAGCTTTCTTT.

Turning to this clone: No conserved phenylalanine or tryptophan is present at the end of the CDR3, so a read error is the likely explanation. The limits of the CDR3 on the DNA are not certain, so only TCRdb's listed CDR3 is given. V is TRBV6-1 and J is TRBJ2-7; whether TRBD2, the table's D call, matches the DNA was not checked. 13 amino acids form the CDR3, both terminal residues included. Germline V gene data show CDR1 as MNHNS and CDR2 as SASEGT. The CDR3: CASSETGGRLADI.

This clone occurred once. The CDR3 protein is CASSEGLAGPYNEQFF. In DNA form, the CDR3 reads TGTGCCAGCAGTGAAGGACTAGCGGGTCCCTACAATGAGCAGTTCTTC. The chain links TRBV2 to TRBJ2-1, with 10 bases that match TRBD2. V was pared by 1 base and J by 2 bases, with 2 bases of the junction left unmatched. Germline CDR1 reads SNHLY; CDR2 reads FYNNEI. This CDR3 comprises 16 residues. Filled out from reference TRBV2 and TRBJ2-1, the complete variable domain reads EPEVTQTPSHQVTQMGQEVILRCVPISNHLYFYWYRQILGQKVEFLVSFYNNEISEKSEIFDDQFSVERPDGSNFTLKIRSTKLEDSAMYFCASSEGLAGPYNEQFFGPGTRLTVL.

V is TRBV5-1 and J is TRBJ2-7, with D tentatively TRBD2 (5 bases). The V gene lost 7 bases and the J gene lost 3 bases, with 11 bases spanning the gap. Germline CDR1 and CDR2: SGHRS and YFSETQ. The CDR3 has 12 residues. CDR3 loop: CASRGSGYEQYF. In DNA form, the CDR3 reads TGCGCCAGCCGGGGATCGGGCTACGAGCAGTACTTC.

A note on this clone: The junction shows a germline mismatch at one end, possibly a read error. The rearrangement joins TRBV4-2 to TRBJ2-3; 7 bases fit TRBD2. The CDR3 totals 15 residues. In germline, CDR1 is LGHNA, CDR2 YNFKEQ. The CDR3 loop is CASTQGGAGVDTQYF. The DNA of the CDR3 is TGTGCCAGCACCCAAGGAGGGGCGGGAGTAGATACGCAGTATTTT.

The V gene is TRBV7-9, the J gene TRBJ2-3; TRBD2 matches at 8 bases. CDR1 is SEHNR, CDR2 FQNEAQ, per germline (reference sequence). V lost 3 bases and J lost 2; bases outside the gene matches: 7. The CDR3 covers 16 residues. CDR3 sequence reads: CASSLVSGAHTDTQYF. The CDR3, as DNA: TGTGCCAGCAGCTTGGTTAGCGGGGCCCACACAGATACGCAGTATTTT.

This clone turned up a few times. The chain joins TRBV5-1 to TRBJ2-1, with 8 bases matching TRBD2. The germline V gene has CDR1 SGHRS and CDR2 YFSETQ. J lost 2 bases, V lost 3 bases, and 7 bases had no gene match. CDR3 size: 16 residues. For the CDR3, the DNA is TGCGCCAGCAGCTCATACCTAGCGGGTGCCTACAATGAGCAGTTCTTC. Its protein is CASSSYLAGAYNEQFF.

On this clone: This may arise from a read error, as a much more abundant clone is one base away. The identical CDR3 is also encoded by other nucleotide sequences in the sample. This chain uses TRBV30 with TRBJ2-7; D tentatively reads TRBD1 or TRBD2 (5 bases each). The germline V gene has CDR1 GTSNPN and CDR2 SVGIG (reference sequence). This CDR3 contains 12 residues. The V end lost 8 bases, the J end lost 7 bases, and 18 bases lay between the germline ends. This CDR3 reads CAGAGTGLEQYF. The CDR3 DNA reads as TGTGCCGGGGCTGGGACGGGGTTGGAGCAGTACTTC.

This clone was seen once. The genes are TRBV19 and TRBJ1-2; tentatively, D is TRBD1 (6 bases). Trimming removed 2 bases at V and 5 bases at J, with 15 bases between. The CDR3 covers 15 residues. Germline CDR1 is LNHDA and CDR2 is SQIVND (reference sequence). The CDR3 nucleotides are TGTGCCAGTAGTATAAAAGGGGGACGACTTTATGGCTACACCTTC. It translates to CASSIKGGRLYGYTF.

The chain is built from TRBV7-7 and TRBJ2-5; 9 nucleotides line up with TRBD2. This CDR3 is 15 amino acids long. The germline gives CDR1 SSHAT, CDR2 FNYEAQ (reference sequence). V lost 5 bases to trimming and J lost 1 base; unmatched junction nucleotides: 5. CDR3 sequence reads: CASSRFSGSQETQYF. The DNA for the CDR3 is TGTGCCAGCAGCCGCTTTAGCGGGAGCCAAGAGACCCAGTACTTC. Supplemented by reference TRBV7-7 and TRBJ2-5, the full variable domain reads GAGVSQSPRYKVTKRGQDVTLRCDPISSHATLYWYQQALGQGPEFLTYFNYEAQPDKSGLPSDRFSAERPEGSISTLTIQRTEQRDSAMYRCASSRFSGSQETQYFGPGTRLLVL.

The genes are TRBV20-1 and TRBJ2-7, with no clear D. The germline V gene encodes CDR1 DFQATT and CDR2 SNEGSKA (reference sequence). V lost 4 bases, J lost 3 bases, and 7 bases lay in between. This CDR3 has 11 amino acids. The CDR3 here is CSAKRSYEQYF. The CDR3 coding sequence is TGCAGTGCTAAACGGAGCTACGAGCAGTACTTC.

The chain is built from TRBV5-4 and TRBJ2-7; maybe TRBD2 (7 bases). Germline V CDR1 and CDR2: SGHNT, YYREEE (reference sequence). The CDR3 covers 16 residues. V shed 4 bases and J shed 2 bases, with 19 bases lying between them. CDR3 DNA: TGTGCCAGCAGCCCGGCTGGGGGGGCGCAAACCTACGAGCAGTACTTC. It specifies CASSPAGGAQTYEQYF.

V gene TRBV30 combines with J gene TRBJ1-5, with D unclear. The V gene's germline CDR1 is GTSNPN and CDR2 SVGIG (reference sequence). CDR3 length: 15 amino acids. V was trimmed by 3 bases and J by 7 bases, leaving 19 bases between them. The CDR3: CAWSNGTGRRQPQHF. As DNA, the CDR3 is TGTGCCTGGAGCAATGGTACCGGGAGGCGGCAGCCCCAGCATTTT.

At least ten counts were recorded for this clone. V gene TRBV27 combines with J gene TRBJ2-3, with D unclear. The germline V gene encodes CDR1 MNHEY and CDR2 SMNVEV (reference sequence). Deletions cut 5 bases from V and 0 bases from J, with 12 bases between. CDR3 length equals 15 residues. CDR3 nucleotides: TGTGCCAGCAGTCTGTCCGACCCGAGCACAGATACGCAGTATTTT. Amino acids: CASSLSDPSTDTQYF.

This chain uses TRBV11-2 with TRBJ2-1, with 13 bases fitting TRBD2. CDR3 length: 15 amino acids. The V gene's germline CDR1 is SGHAT and CDR2 FQNNGV. The V gene end was trimmed by 5 bases and the J gene end by 8 bases; junction bases not matched to a gene: 6. For the CDR3, the DNA is TGTGCCAGCAGCCCGGGACTAGCGGGACCAGATGAGCAGTTCTTC. Protein product: CASSPGLAGPDEQFF.

This sequence joins TRBV21-1 and TRBJ1-1. TRBV21-1 is annotated as a pseudogene. This CDR3 is 15 amino acids long. The CDR3 coding sequence is TGTGCCAGCAGCAAAGCAAGGGGGGGGAACACTGAAGCTTTCTTT. Translated: CASSKARGGNTEAFF.

In regard to this clone: A far larger clone is only one base removed, so a read error is likely. A read error is likely, as this CDR3 ends without the conserved phenylalanine or tryptophan. The DNA of the CDR3 is TGTGCCAGCAATCCCGGGACCAGCAATCAGCCCCAGCATTAT. It translates to CASNPGTSNQPQHY. The chain uses TRBV25-1 and TRBJ1-5, with D perhaps TRBD1 (5 bases). Trimming pared 7 bases from V and 1 base from J, leaving 11 bases between. There are 14 residues in the CDR3. Germline CDR1 MGHDK, CDR2 SYGVNS.

The rearrangement uses TRBV18 and TRBJ2-7; 11 bases are a match to TRBD1. Per the germline V gene, CDR1 is KGHSH and CDR2 is LQKENI. This CDR3 has 16 amino acids. The J segment lost 3 bases and the V segment lost 3 bases, leaving 7 bases of the junction unmatched. As DNA, the CDR3 is TGTGCCAGCTCACCGCTTCCCGGGACAGGGGGCTACGAGCAGTACTTC. It encodes CASSPLPGTGGYEQYF.

This clone has a single count. This rearrangement joins TRBV18 to TRBJ2-1; 12 nucleotides align to TRBD2. CDR1 is KGHSH, CDR2 LQKENI, per germline. This CDR3 is 15 amino acids long. Unmatched junction bases numbered 9, after V lost 6 bases and J lost 9 bases. Here the CDR3 DNA reads TGTGCCAGCTCCCTCGGGACTAGCGGGTCCTCTGAGCAGTTCTTC. Encoded protein: CASSLGTSGSSEQFF. The entire variable domain, with the rest obtained from reference TRBV18 and TRBJ2-1, is as follows: NAGVMQNPRHLVRRRGQEARLRCSPMKGHSHVYWYRQLPEEGLKFMVYLQKENIIDESGMPKERFSAEFPKEGPSILRIQQVVRGDSAAYFCASSLGTSGSSEQFFGPGTRLTVL.

The chain is built from TRBV6-5 and TRBJ1-1; D is ambiguous. The CDR3 consists of 14 residues. V was pared by 2 bases and J by 0 bases, with 7 bases between. Germline CDR1 and CDR2: MNHEY and SVGAGI. The CDR3 DNA reads TGTGCCAGCAGTTACGATCGGCTGAACACTGAAGCTTTCTTT. Residues: CASSYDRLNTEAFF.

The genes are TRBV7-9 and TRBJ2-7; 7 positions agree with TRBD1. J was trimmed by 2 bases and V by 5 bases; bases with no gene match: 9. This CDR3 has 15 residues. Germline V gives CDR1 SEHNR, CDR2 FQNEAQ (reference sequence). This CDR3 is CASSQHSGTAYEQYF. The CDR3 DNA follows: TGTGCCAGCAGCCAGCACTCCGGGACAGCCTACGAGCAGTACTTC.

The chain joins TRBV28 to TRBJ1-2; no firm D call. The CDR3 totals 12 residues. The V gene lost 2 bases and the J gene lost 1 base, with 2 bases spanning the gap. CDR1 MDHEN and CDR2 SYDVKM come from the germline V gene. The CDR3 DNA is TGTGCCAGCAGTTTAGTTAACTATGGCTACACCTTC. Its protein is CASSLVNYGYTF.

This chain connects TRBV7-2 to TRBJ2-7; 10 bases are a match to TRBD2. Germline CDR1 reads SGHTA; CDR2 reads FQGNSA. V was clipped by 3 bases and J by 2 bases; unmatched bases: 4. This CDR3 contains 15 residues. As DNA, the CDR3 is TGTGCCAGCAGCTTTGGGACTAGCGTTCCCTACGAGCAGTACTTC. This codes for CASSFGTSVPYEQYF.

The chain couples TRBV15 to TRBJ1-3; 8 bases match TRBD1. Trimming took 4 bases from V and 2 from J; bases not matched to a gene: 4. Germline V lookup: CDR1 LNHNV, CDR2 YYDKDF (reference sequence). The CDR3 sequence is 15 residues long. Here the CDR3 DNA reads TGTGCCACCAGCAAGGACAGGGTACCTGGAAACACCATATATTTT. Translated: CATSKDRVPGNTIYF.

The chain uses TRBV7-9 and TRBJ1-4, with TRBD1 matching over 7 bases. J gave up 3 bases and V 6 bases, and 4 bases lay outside the gene matches. CDR1 is SEHNR, CDR2 FQNEAQ, per germline (reference sequence). The CDR3 consists of 14 residues. The CDR3 sequence: CASSPGTANEKLFF. Written as DNA, the CDR3 is TGTGCCAGCAGTCCCGGGACAGCTAATGAAAAACTGTTTTTT.